These 20 T cell receptor beta chains share one sample of origin, sequenced in a study of Graves' ophthalmopathy and Graves' hyperthyroidism. CDR3 regions of TCR beta were amplified from RNA transcripts. HTBI primers primed a first-round RT-PCR, and a second-round multiplex PCR followed. TCRdb redid the calling of the multiplex PCR reads with MiXCR, one entry per CDR3 protein. The repertoire holds roughly 230,000 distinct CDR3 sequences, with roughly a fifth as singletons. Sequenced sample: peripheral blood. The receptors stem from a woman aged 50 to 65 with Graves' ophthalmopathy.

This clonotype has more than one count but fewer than ten. The chain couples TRBV18 to TRBJ1-1; possibly TRBD1 for D (6 bases). CDR1 and CDR2 from the germline V gene are KGHSH and LQKENI. This CDR3 is built from 15 residues. The ends were cut back, 0 bases at V and 2 bases at J, with 10 bases in the middle. For the CDR3, the DNA is TGTGCCAGCTCACCACCCACAGGGATTAACACTGAAGCTTTCTTT. It encodes CASSPPTGINTEAFF.

This clonotype was seen more than once but under ten times. CDR3 amino acids: CASTDVNQPQHF. The CDR3 nucleotides are TGTGCCAGCACGGATGTAAATCAGCCCCAGCATTTT. The chain is built from TRBV2 and TRBJ1-5, with D hard to call. The V and J ends lost 7 bases and 4 bases respectively, with 8 bases between them. The CDR3 is 12 residues long. The germline CDR1 and CDR2 sequences are SNHLY and FYNNEI.

This clonotype showed up many times. The chain carries TRBV5-1 and TRBJ2-6; D is unresolved. This CDR3 comprises 14 residues. The V gene lost 9 bases and the J gene lost 0 bases, with 10 bases spanning the gap. The germline gives CDR1 SGHRS, CDR2 YFSETQ. The CDR3 coding sequence is TGCGCCACCTCGGATGGCTCTGGGGCCAACGTCCTGACTTTC. Translation gives CATSDGSGANVLTF. Filled out from reference TRBV5-1 and TRBJ2-6, the complete variable domain reads KAGVTQTPRYLIKTRGQQVTLSCSPISGHRSVSWYQQTPGQGLQFLFEYFSETQRNKGNFPGRFSGRQFSNSRSEMNVSTLELGDSALYLCATSDGSGANVLTFGAGSRLTVL.

The rearrangement joins TRBV2 to TRBJ2-7; a weak D match, TRBD2 (7 bases). CDR3 size: 13 residues. Trimming took off 4 bases at V and 7 bases at J, with 14 bases between the two ends. The germline CDR1 and CDR2 sequences are SNHLY and FYNNEI. The CDR3 nucleotides are TGTGCCAGCAGTGGCGGGAGAGGGGGAGAGCAGTACTTC. It is translated as CASSGGRGGEQYF.

Many counts were recorded for this clonotype. The chain couples TRBV28 to TRBJ1-1; D is perhaps TRBD1 (5 bases). The germline V gene encodes CDR1 MDHEN and CDR2 SYDVKM. The germline V and J ends were trimmed by 4 bases and 6 bases, with 15 bases remaining between them. This CDR3 spans 14 amino acids. The CDR3 spells CASSSPGRISEAFF. The DNA of the CDR3 is TGTGCCAGCAGTTCTCCAGGGAGAATTTCTGAAGCTTTCTTT. The full variable domain, with the rest looked up from reference TRBV28 and TRBJ1-1, is DVKVTQSSRYLVKRTGEKVFLECVQDMDHENMFWYRQDPGLGLRLIYFSYDVKMKEKGDIPEGYSVSREKKERFSLILESASTNQTSMYLCASSSPGRISEAFFGQGTRLTVV.

The V gene is TRBV7-2, the J gene TRBJ2-7; 7 bases match TRBD2. Trimming at V came to 0 bases and at J to 4 bases, leaving 6 bases not matched to a gene. In germline, CDR1 is SGHTA, CDR2 FQGNSA. The CDR3 consists of 15 residues. The CDR3 is CASSLAGGTKYEQYF. CDR3 in DNA: TGTGCCAGCAGCTTAGCGGGCGGGACTAAGTACGAGCAGTACTTC.

This clonotype was recorded only once. The chain has TRBV10-3 and TRBJ2-5, with 12 bases that match TRBD1. CDR1 and CDR2 (germline): ENHRY, SYGVKD. The CDR3 spans 13 residues. Germline trimming cut 6 bases from V and 10 bases from J; bases unmatched to any gene: 6. The CDR3 region has the DNA TGTGCCATCAGGGGGACAGGGGGCCAGCGCCAGTACTTC. Its translation: CAIRGTGGQRQYF.

The sample holds many counts of this clonotype. This sequence joins TRBV7-2 and TRBJ2-7; 8 bases fit TRBD2. Germline lookup yields CDR1 SGHTA and CDR2 FQGNSA. After removal of 3 bases from V and 3 bases from J, the junction contained 7 bases not matched to a gene. The CDR3 runs 15 residues. CDR3 protein: CASSLFAGGFYEQYF. The CDR3 DNA is TGTGCCAGCAGCTTGTTTGCGGGAGGTTTCTACGAGCAGTACTTC.

The CDR3 loop is CASSQGQWETQYF. DNA of the CDR3: TGTGCCAGCAGCCAAGGGCAGTGGGAGACCCAGTACTTC. V and J are TRBV4-2 and TRBJ2-5; D call uncertain. Per the germline V gene, CDR1 is LGHNA and CDR2 is YNFKEQ. Between the trimmed V and J ends, which lost 1 base and 5 bases, there was a span of 8 bases. CDR3 length: 13 residues.

Here the CDR3 DNA reads TGTGCCAGCAGCTCAACGCCAGGGGGCTCGGGAATCTATGGCTACACCTTC. As protein: CASSSTPGGSGIYGYTF. The V call is TRBV6-1, the J call TRBJ1-2, with TRBD1 matching over 8 bases. Germline assignment: CDR1 MNHNS and CDR2 SASEGT. The CDR3 is made up of 17 amino acids. V dropped 6 bases and J dropped 4; count of bases not matched to a gene: 16.

This clonotype was counted between two and nine times. The chain employs TRBV12-5 and TRBJ1-2; weak D call: TRBD1 (5 bases). The CDR3 is 16 amino acids. CDR1 is LGHNT, CDR2 FRNRAP, per germline. Trimming stripped 0 bases from V and 4 bases from J, with 15 bases between. The CDR3: CASGLVPDSYFYGYTF. The CDR3 DNA follows: TGTGCTAGTGGTTTGGTACCTGACAGCTACTTCTATGGCTACACCTTC.

This clonotype has at least ten counts. This rearrangement joins TRBV19 to TRBJ1-5; D perhaps matches TRBD1 (5 bases). The V end was cut by 4 bases, the J end by 0 bases, with 13 bases between. The CDR3 runs to 16 residues. CDR1 is LNHDA and CDR2 is SQIVND in the germline V gene (reference sequence). The CDR3, as DNA: TGTGCCAGTAGTAGGCAGGGTCGATATAGCAATCAGCCCCAGCATTTT. Its translation is CASSRQGRYSNQPQHF.

This clonotype showed up many times. This may arise from a read error, as a much more abundant clone is one base away. The V call is TRBV6-2 or TRBV6-3, the J call TRBJ2-5; D unresolved. Trimming shortened V by 8 bases and J by 4 bases, and 11 bases separated the two germline ends. Germline V gene sequence: CDR1 MNHEY, CDR2 SVGEGT. The length of the CDR3 is 12 residues. DNA of the CDR3: TGTGCCAGCGGTCGAGCGTCAGAGACCCAGTACTTC. Encoded protein: CASGRASETQYF.

This clonotype was detected many times. J is TRBJ2-7 and V is TRBV19; 13 nucleotides match TRBD2. The V gene end was trimmed by 4 bases and the J gene end by 5 bases; junction bases not matched to a gene: 5. Germline lookup yields CDR1 LNHDA and CDR2 SQIVND (reference sequence). This CDR3 has 15 residues. For the CDR3, the DNA is TGTGCCAGTAGTAGGACTAGCGGGGGCCGGCACGAGCAGTACTTC. This translates into CASSRTSGGRHEQYF. Supplemented by reference TRBV19 and TRBJ2-7, the full variable domain reads DGGITQSPKYLFRKEGQNVTLSCEQNLNHDAMYWYRQDPGQGLRLIYYSQIVNDFQKGDIAEGYSVSREKKESFPLTVTSAQKNPTAFYLCASSRTSGGRHEQYFGPGTRLTVT.

This clonotype was recorded many times. CDR3 region: CSVTGTGRIEQYF. DNA of the CDR3: TGCAGCGTAACCGGGACTGGAAGGATCGAGCAGTACTTC. The chain couples TRBV29-1 to TRBJ2-7; D is possibly TRBD2 (6 bases). Trimming took 6 bases from V and 6 from J, leaving 18 bases between them. Germline V CDR1 and CDR2: SQVTM, ANQGSEA. The CDR3 is 13 amino acids.

The chain links TRBV29-1 to TRBJ1-3, with D unclear. The CDR3 contains 12 residues. V lost 3 bases to trimming and J lost 4 bases, with 7 bases between them. The germline V gene encodes CDR1 SQVTM and CDR2 ANQGSEA. The CDR3 nucleotides read TGCAGCGTTGACGGTGGGGGAAACACCATATATTTT. Translated, it gives CSVDGGGNTIYF.

This chain joins TRBV29-1 and TRBJ2-7, with TRBD2 identical over 8 bases. Germline V gene lookup returns CDR1 SQVTM and CDR2 ANQGSEA. Trimming at V came to 4 bases and at J to 0 bases, leaving 11 bases not matched to a gene. This CDR3 is 16 amino acids long. For the CDR3, the DNA is TGCAGCGTTGTTCGGCCGTTTCGGGGGGGCTCCTACGAGCAGTACTTC. It specifies CSVVRPFRGGSYEQYF.

V gene TRBV3-1 combines with J gene TRBJ2-5; TRBD1 is a possible D gene (6 bases). The length of the CDR3 is 13 residues. Per the germline V gene, CDR1 is LGHDT and CDR2 is YNNKEL (reference sequence). Trimming left V 5 bases short and J 4 bases short, with 11 bases between. The CDR3, as DNA: TGTGCCAGCAGCTATAAAGGGGGAGAGACCCAGTACTTC. This codes for CASSYKGGETQYF.

This clonotype appeared many times. The rearrangement uses TRBV12-3 or TRBV12-4 and TRBJ1-2, with 8 nucleotides matching TRBD1. Losses at the gene ends were 6 bases for V and 6 bases for J; bases not matched to a gene: 6. The CDR3 has 13 amino acids. CDR3 DNA sequence: TGTGCCAGCAGCCACGGACAGGGACATGGCTACACCTTC. It yields the protein CASSHGQGHGYTF.

This clonotype came up many times. The rearrangement links TRBV30 to TRBJ2-7; D is uncertain. The CDR3 has 13 amino acids. The germline CDR1 and CDR2 sequences are GTSNPN and SVGIG (reference sequence). Trimming stripped 2 bases from V and 4 bases from J, with 12 bases between. The CDR3 region has the DNA TGTGCCTGGAGTATGGCGGTCTCATACGAGCAGTACTTC. Translated, it gives CAWSMAVSYEQYF.